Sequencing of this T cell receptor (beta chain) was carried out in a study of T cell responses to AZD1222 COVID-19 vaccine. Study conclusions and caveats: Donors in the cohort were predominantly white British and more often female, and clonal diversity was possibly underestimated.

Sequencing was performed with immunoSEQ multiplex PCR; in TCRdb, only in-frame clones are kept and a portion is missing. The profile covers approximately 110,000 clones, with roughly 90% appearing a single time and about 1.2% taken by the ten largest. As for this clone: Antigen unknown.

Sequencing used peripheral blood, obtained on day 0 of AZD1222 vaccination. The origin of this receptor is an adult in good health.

CDR3 loop: CSVLGQGNTEAFF. In nucleotides, the CDR3 is TGCAGCGTTTTGGGACAGGGGAACACTGAAGCTTTCTTT. This chain uses TRBV29-1 with TRBJ1-1; 9 nucleotides align to TRBD1. V shed 5 bases, J shed 1 base, and the junction held 2 bases outside the gene matches. The CDR3 contains 13 residues. CDR1 SQVTM and CDR2 ANQGSEA come from the germline V gene.